This T cell receptor beta chain originates from a study of T cell repertoires in cytomegalovirus infection. The study's findings and limits: Using cumulative public TCR beta family frequency, the authors identified those who carried CMV together with the relevant HLA.

Between the trimmed V and J ends, which lost 8 bases and 1 base, there was a span of 3 bases. This CDR3 is 10 amino acids long. Germline V gene sequence: CDR1 MNHGY, CDR2 SAAAGT. A note on this clonotype: Its specificity is unknown.

TCRdb reprocessed the reads via MiXCR and lists one record per CDR3 protein. The table lists 650,000 to 850,000 distinct CDR3 sequences, 29% of them singletons. This TCR derives from a human donor in good health (CMV status not recorded). Some clones in this sample may be carry-over from other donors' samples. The sample was cultured CD8+ T cells from PBMCs, taken from culture after CMV antigen stimulation. The chain uses TRBV6-8 and TRBJ2-7; D is unclear. This CDR3 is CASRSYEQYF. The CDR3 region has the DNA TGTGCCAGCCGATCCTACGAGCAGTACTTC.